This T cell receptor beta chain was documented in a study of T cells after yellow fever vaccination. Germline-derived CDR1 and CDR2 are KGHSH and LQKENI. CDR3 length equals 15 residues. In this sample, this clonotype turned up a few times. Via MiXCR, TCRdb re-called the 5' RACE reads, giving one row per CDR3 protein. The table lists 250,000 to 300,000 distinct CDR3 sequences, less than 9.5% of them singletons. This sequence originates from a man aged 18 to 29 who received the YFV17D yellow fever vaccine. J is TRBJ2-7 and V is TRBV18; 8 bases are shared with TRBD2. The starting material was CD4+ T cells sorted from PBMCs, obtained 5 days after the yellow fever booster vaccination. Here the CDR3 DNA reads TGTGCCAGCGCACCGGCGGGGGGTCCCTCCTACGAGCAGTACGTC. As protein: CASAPAGGPSYEQYV.